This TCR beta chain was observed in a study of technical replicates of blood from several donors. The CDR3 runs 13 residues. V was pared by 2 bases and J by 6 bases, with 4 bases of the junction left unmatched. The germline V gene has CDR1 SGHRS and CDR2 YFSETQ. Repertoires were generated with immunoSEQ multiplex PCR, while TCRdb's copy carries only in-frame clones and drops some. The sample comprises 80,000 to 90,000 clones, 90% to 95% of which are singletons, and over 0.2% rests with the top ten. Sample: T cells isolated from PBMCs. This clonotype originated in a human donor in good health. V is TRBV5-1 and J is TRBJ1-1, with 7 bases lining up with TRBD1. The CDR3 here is CASSFGTESEAFF. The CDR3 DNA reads TGCGCCAGCAGCTTTGGGACAGAATCTGAAGCTTTCTTT.